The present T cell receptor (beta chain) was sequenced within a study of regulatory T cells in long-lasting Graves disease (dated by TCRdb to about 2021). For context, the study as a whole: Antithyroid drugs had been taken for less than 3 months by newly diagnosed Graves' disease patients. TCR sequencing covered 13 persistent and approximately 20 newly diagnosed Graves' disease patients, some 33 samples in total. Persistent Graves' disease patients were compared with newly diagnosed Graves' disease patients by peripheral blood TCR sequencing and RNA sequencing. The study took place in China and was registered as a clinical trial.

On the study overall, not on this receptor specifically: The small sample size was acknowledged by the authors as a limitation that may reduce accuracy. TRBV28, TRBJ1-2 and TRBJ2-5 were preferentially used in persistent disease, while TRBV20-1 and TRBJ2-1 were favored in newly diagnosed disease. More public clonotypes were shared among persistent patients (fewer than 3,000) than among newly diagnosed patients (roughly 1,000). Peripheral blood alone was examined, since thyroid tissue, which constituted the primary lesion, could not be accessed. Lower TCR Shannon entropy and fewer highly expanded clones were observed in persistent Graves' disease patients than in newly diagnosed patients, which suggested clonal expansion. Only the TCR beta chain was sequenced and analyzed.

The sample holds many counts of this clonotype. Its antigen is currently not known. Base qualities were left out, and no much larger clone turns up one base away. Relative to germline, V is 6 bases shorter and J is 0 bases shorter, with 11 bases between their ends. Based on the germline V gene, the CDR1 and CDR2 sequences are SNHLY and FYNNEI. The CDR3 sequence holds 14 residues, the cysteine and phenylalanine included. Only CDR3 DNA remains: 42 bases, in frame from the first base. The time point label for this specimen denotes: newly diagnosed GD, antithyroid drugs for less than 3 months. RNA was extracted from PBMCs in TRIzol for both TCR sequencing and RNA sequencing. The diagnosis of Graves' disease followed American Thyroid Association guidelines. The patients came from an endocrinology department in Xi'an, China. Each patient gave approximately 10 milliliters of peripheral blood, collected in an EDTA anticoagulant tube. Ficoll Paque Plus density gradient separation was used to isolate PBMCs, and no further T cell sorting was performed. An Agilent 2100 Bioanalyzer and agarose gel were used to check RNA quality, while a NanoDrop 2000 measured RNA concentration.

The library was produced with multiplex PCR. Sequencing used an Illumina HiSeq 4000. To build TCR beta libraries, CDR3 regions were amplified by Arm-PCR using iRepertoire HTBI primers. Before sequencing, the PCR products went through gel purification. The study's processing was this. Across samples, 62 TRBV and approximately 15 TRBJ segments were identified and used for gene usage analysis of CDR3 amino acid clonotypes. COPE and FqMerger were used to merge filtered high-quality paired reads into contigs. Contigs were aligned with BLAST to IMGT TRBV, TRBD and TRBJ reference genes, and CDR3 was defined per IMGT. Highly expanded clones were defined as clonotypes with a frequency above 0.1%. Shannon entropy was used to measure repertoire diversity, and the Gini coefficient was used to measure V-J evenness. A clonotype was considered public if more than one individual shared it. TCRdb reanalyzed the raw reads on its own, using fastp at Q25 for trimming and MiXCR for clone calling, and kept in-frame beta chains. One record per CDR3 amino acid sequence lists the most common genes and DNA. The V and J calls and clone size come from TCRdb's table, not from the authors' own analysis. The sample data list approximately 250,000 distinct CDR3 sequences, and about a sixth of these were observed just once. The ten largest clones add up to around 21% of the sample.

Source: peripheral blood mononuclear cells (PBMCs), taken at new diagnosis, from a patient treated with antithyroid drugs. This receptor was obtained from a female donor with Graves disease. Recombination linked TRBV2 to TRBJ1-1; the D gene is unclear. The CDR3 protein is CASSFGSLNTEAFF. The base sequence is TGTGCCAGCAGCTTCGGCAGCCTGAACACTGAAGCTTTCTTT. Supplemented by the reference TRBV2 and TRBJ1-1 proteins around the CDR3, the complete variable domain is EPEVTQTPSHQVTQMGQEVILRCVPISNHLYFYWYRQILGQKVEFLVSFYNNEISEKSEIFDDQFSVERPDGSNFTLKIRSTKLEDSAMYFCASSFGSLNTEAFFGQGTRLTVV.